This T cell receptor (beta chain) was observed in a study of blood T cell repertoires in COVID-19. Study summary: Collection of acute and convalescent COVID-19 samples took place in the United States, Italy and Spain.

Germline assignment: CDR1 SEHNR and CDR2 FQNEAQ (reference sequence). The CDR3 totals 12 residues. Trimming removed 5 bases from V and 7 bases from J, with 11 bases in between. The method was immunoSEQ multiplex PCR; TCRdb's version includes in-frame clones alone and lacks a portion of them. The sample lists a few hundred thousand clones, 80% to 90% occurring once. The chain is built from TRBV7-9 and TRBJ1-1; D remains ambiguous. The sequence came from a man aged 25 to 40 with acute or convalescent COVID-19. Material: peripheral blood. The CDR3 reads CASSPGSGEAFF. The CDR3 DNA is TGTGCCAGCAGCCCCGGTTCGGGTGAAGCTTTCTTT.